This is a list of T cell receptor beta chains from one sample in a study of T cells in Graves' hyperthyroidism and ophthalmopathy. TCRdb re-called the multiplex PCR reads with MiXCR, one entry per CDR3 protein. This table has 310,000 or so distinct CDR3 sequences, 15% to 20% appearing once. The sample consisted of blood. These TCRs come from a woman in her sixties with Graves' ophthalmopathy. Both conserved end residues are part of each CDR3. The D gene is left open where the match is weak. Clone size appears in some rows only: once, few, many, or a class for an expanded clone.

clone_size	cdr3_length	v_call	j_call	d_call	cdr3_aa	cdr3_nt
few	13	TRBV6-2/TRBV6-3	TRBJ2-7	-	CASSRPGPLEQYF	TGTGCCAGCAGCCGCCCGGGACCCCTGGAGCAGTACTTC
many	18	TRBV7-8	TRBJ2-1	-	CASSLPRGPSGTYNEQFF	TGTGCCAGCAGCTTACCCAGGGGGCCTAGCGGTACATACAATGAGCAGTTCTTC
-	14	TRBV20-1	TRBJ2-3	-	CSASQLGGGDTQYF	TGCAGTGCTAGTCAGCTGGGAGGGGGGGATACGCAGTATTTT
many	14	TRBV9	TRBJ2-7	-	CASSVYGSPYEQYF	TGTGCCAGCAGCGTATACGGCTCCCCCTACGAGCAGTACTTC
many	15	TRBV5-1	TRBJ2-7	-	CASSLVVAASYEQYF	TGCGCCAGCAGCTTGGTGGTGGCGGCGAGCTACGAGCAGTACTTC
many	17	TRBV6-2/TRBV6-3	TRBJ2-1	TRBD1	CASSYSAWTGTHNEQFF	TGTGCCAGCAGTTACTCGGCCTGGACAGGGACACACAATGAGCAGTTCTTC
-	16	TRBV5-8	TRBJ2-6	-	CASSLAIVSGANVLTF	TGTGCCAGCAGCTTGGCCATTGTCTCTGGGGCCAACGTCCTGACTTTC
many	13	TRBV20-1	TRBJ2-7	-	CSGSDLVGYEQYF	TGCAGTGGGTCGGACCTTGTGGGGTACGAGCAGTACTTC
few	14	TRBV5-4	TRBJ1-1	TRBD1	CASSSRTGDTEAFF	TGTGCCAGCAGCTCTCGGACAGGGGACACTGAAGCTTTCTTT
many	13	TRBV24-1	TRBJ2-7	-	CATGAAPTGEQYF	TGTGCCACCGGGGCTGCCCCAACCGGGGAGCAGTACTTC
many	14	TRBV28	TRBJ2-7	TRBD2	CASSYSGRRYEQYF	TGTGCCAGCAGTTATAGCGGGAGGCGTTACGAGCAGTACTTC
few	15	TRBV7-7	TRBJ2-5	TRBD1	CASSQTGGEGETQYF	TGTGCCAGCAGCCAGACAGGGGGCGAGGGAGAGACCCAGTACTTC
few	15	TRBV5-1	TRBJ2-7	-	CASSLGHSQFSEQYF	TGCGCCAGCAGCTTGGGCCATTCTCAGTTCTCCGAGCAGTACTTC
few	13	TRBV6-1	TRBJ1-6	-	CASRWDGNSPLHF	TGTGCCAGCAGGTGGGACGGGAATTCACCCCTCCACTTT
many	14	TRBV7-2	TRBJ1-1	TRBD1	CASSQGEFNTEAFF	TGTGCCAGCAGCCAGGGGGAATTTAACACTGAAGCTTTCTTT
-	15	TRBV7-2	TRBJ2-5	-	CASSLAGRVQETQYF	TGTGCCAGCAGCTTAGCGGGACGCGTCCAAGAGACCCAGTACTTC
-	14	TRBV27	TRBJ2-7	-	CASSPFLAYYEQYF	TGTGCCAGCTCCCCGTTCCTCGCCTACTACGAGCAGTACTTC
many	14	TRBV6-1	TRBJ2-3	TRBD1	CASSFSRDRDTQYF	TGTGCCAGCTCCTTTTCCCGGGACAGGGATACGCAGTATTTT
-	13	TRBV20-1	TRBJ1-2	-	CSALGGPMAGYTF	TGCAGTGCCCTGGGGGGACCCATGGCCGGCTACACCTTC
few	14	TRBV12-3/TRBV12-4	TRBJ1-6	-	CASSLISFNSPLHF	TGTGCCAGCAGTTTGATCAGCTTTAATTCACCCCTCCACTTT
few	13	TRBV12-3/TRBV12-4	TRBJ1-1	-	CASSPPRETEAFF	TGTGCCAGCAGCCCCCCAAGAGAGACTGAAGCTTTCTTT
-	15	TRBV15	TRBJ1-4	-	CATSRAGTTNEKLFF	TGTGCCACCAGCAGAGCTGGAACAACTAATGAAAAACTGTTTTTT
many	15	TRBV20-1	TRBJ1-6	-	CSARDGRFDNSPLHF	TGCAGTGCTAGAGATGGGAGGTTTGATAATTCACCCCTCCACTTT
-	16	TRBV5-5	TRBJ2-2	TRBD1	CASSFGTGVNTGELFF	TGTGCCAGCAGCTTCGGGACAGGGGTTAACACCGGGGAGCTGTTTTTT
few	15	TRBV28	TRBJ2-3	TRBD2	CASSPERGVGDTQYF	TGTGCCAGCAGCCCGGAGCGGGGGGTTGGGGATACGCAGTATTTT
few	15	TRBV9	TRBJ2-1	TRBD2	CASSEGSGSTDEQFF	TGTGCCAGCAGCGAGGGAAGCGGGAGCACCGATGAGCAGTTCTTC
-	16	TRBV4-1	TRBJ2-2	TRBD1	CASSQYGTANTGELFF	TGCGCCAGCAGCCAATATGGGACAGCAAACACCGGGGAGCTGTTTTTT
many	14	TRBV20-1	TRBJ2-7	-	CSANPLDWAAEQYF	TGCAGTGCGAACCCCTTGGACTGGGCCGCCGAGCAGTACTTC
-	14	TRBV7-9	TRBJ2-3	-	CATTNRVQTDTQYF	TGTGCCACCACTAACAGGGTACAGACAGATACGCAGTATTTT
few	15	TRBV7-8	TRBJ1-4	-	CASTLTPGPSEKLFF	TGTGCCAGCACCCTTACTCCGGGGCCTAGTGAAAAACTGTTTTTT
many	13	TRBV5-1	TRBJ2-3	-	CASSLQSTDTQYF	TGCGCCAGCAGCTTGCAAAGCACAGATACGCAGTATTTT
many	16	TRBV7-9	TRBJ1-4	-	CASSFWGGATNEKLFF	TGTGCCAGCAGCTTCTGGGGGGGCGCAACTAATGAAAAACTGTTTTTT
-	13	TRBV19	TRBJ1-1	-	CASSMAGDTEAFF	TGTGCCAGTAGTATGGCAGGGGACACTGAAGCTTTCTTT
few	15	TRBV2	TRBJ2-6	-	CASSEEVSGANVLTF	TGTGCCAGCAGTGAAGAGGTCTCTGGGGCCAACGTCCTGACTTTC
few	13	TRBV2	TRBJ2-3	TRBD2	CASMRGTTDTQYF	TGTGCCAGCATGCGGGGGACCACAGATACGCAGTATTTT
few	15	TRBV20-1	TRBJ2-5	-	CSARDVTGTQETQYF	TGCAGTGCTAGAGATGTTACGGGGACACAAGAGACCCAGTACTTC
few	16	TRBV20-1	TRBJ1-5	-	CSARDRRVGSNQPQHF	TGCAGTGCTAGAGACCGGCGGGTGGGGAGCAATCAGCCCCAGCATTTT
many	15	TRBV12-3/TRBV12-4	TRBJ1-5	-	CASSFSLGWNQPQHF	TGTGCCAGCAGTTTTTCGCTAGGGTGGAATCAGCCCCAGCATTTT
few	14	TRBV27	TRBJ1-6	-	CASRLSSYNSPLHF	TGTGCCAGCAGATTGAGCTCCTATAATTCACCCCTCCACTTT
-	11	TRBV5-1	TRBJ2-5	-	CASTVQETQYF	TGCGCCAGCACGGTCCAAGAGACCCAGTACTTC
-	14	TRBV6-1	TRBJ2-3	TRBD1	CASRDRGITDTQYF	TGTGCCAGCCGCGACAGGGGCATCACAGATACGCAGTATTTT
many	13	TRBV20-1	TRBJ1-1	-	CSAREGQDTEAFF	TGCAGTGCTAGAGAGGGACAAGACACTGAAGCTTTCTTT
few	14	TRBV9	TRBJ2-5	-	CASSVEGLSGIQYF	TGTGCCAGCAGCGTCGAAGGCCTCTCTGGGATCCAGTACTTC
many	15	TRBV7-9	TRBJ2-7	TRBD2	CASSPRLAGNPEQYF	TGTGCCAGCAGCCCCCGACTAGCGGGGAACCCCGAGCAGTACTTC
many	16	TRBV28	TRBJ1-2	TRBD1	CASSFRTGRVNYGYTF	TGTGCCAGCAGTTTTCGGACAGGGCGAGTTAACTATGGCTACACCTTC
few	14	TRBV15	TRBJ1-1	-	CATSGGRMNTEAFF	TGTGCCACCAGCGGAGGACGGATGAACACTGAAGCTTTCTTT
many	18	TRBV28	TRBJ2-5	TRBD2	CASSLWGSSGIPQETQYF	TGTGCCAGCAGTTTATGGGGGTCTAGCGGGATCCCACAAGAGACCCAGTACTTC
-	16	TRBV6-1	TRBJ2-6	TRBD1	CASSENRGHGANVLAF	TGTGCCAGCAGTGAGAACAGGGGTCATGGGGCCAACGTCCTGGCTTTC
-	13	TRBV2	TRBJ1-1	-	CASNVYGGTEAFF	TGTGCCAGCAACGTTTACGGTGGGACTGAAGCTTTCTTT
many	13	TRBV28	TRBJ2-7	-	CASSVVLAYEQYF	TGTGCCAGCAGTGTGGTCCTCGCCTACGAGCAGTACTTC
-	16	TRBV5-1	TRBJ1-5	-	CASSLEPAGRNQPQHF	TGCGCCAGCAGCTTGGAGCCTGCAGGGCGGAATCAGCCCCAGCATTTT
many	12	TRBV2	TRBJ1-1	-	CASSEAGYKAFF	TGTGCCAGCAGTGAAGCAGGGTATAAAGCTTTCTTT
many	13	TRBV9	TRBJ2-2	-	CASSPGGTGELFF	TGTGCCAGCAGCCCTGGGGGCACCGGGGAGCTGTTTTTT
-	15	TRBV18	TRBJ2-7	TRBD2	CASSRREGAGYEQYF	TGTGCCAGCTCGCGGAGGGAGGGAGCCGGGTACGAGCAGTACTTC
many	16	TRBV6-2/TRBV6-3	TRBJ2-7	-	CASSYSEAGKPYEQYF	TGTGCCAGCAGTTACTCCGAGGCAGGCAAACCCTACGAGCAGTACTTC